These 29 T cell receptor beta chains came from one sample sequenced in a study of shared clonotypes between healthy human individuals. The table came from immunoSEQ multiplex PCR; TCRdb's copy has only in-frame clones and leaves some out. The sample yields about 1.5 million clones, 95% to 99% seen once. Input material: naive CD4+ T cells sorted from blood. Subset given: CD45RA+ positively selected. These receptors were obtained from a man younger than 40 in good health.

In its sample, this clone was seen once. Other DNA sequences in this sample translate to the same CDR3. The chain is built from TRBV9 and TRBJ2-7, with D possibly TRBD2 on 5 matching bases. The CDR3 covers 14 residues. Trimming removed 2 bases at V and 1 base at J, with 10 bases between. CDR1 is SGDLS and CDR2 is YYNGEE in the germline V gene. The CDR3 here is CASSVGSLSYEQYF. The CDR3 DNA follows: TGTGCCAGCAGCGTTGGGAGTCTGTCCTACGAGCAGTACTTC.

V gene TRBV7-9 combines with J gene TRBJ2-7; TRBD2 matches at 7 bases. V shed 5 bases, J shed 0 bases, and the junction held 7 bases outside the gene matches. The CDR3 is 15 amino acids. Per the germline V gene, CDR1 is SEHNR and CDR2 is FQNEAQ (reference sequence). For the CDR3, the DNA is TGTGCCAGCAGCGGCGGGGGACGGAGCTCCTACGAGCAGTACTTC. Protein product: CASSGGGRSSYEQYF. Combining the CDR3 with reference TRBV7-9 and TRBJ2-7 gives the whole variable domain DTGVSQNPRHKITKRGQNVTFRCDPISEHNRLYWYRQTLGQGPEFLTYFQNEAQLEKSRLLSDRFSAERPKGSFSTLEIQRTEQGDSAMYLCASSGGGRSSYEQYFGPGTRLTVT.

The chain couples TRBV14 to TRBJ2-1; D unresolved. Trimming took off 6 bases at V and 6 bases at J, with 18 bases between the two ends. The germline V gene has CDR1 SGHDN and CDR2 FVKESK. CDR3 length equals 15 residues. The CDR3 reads CASSQSNRAFNEQFF. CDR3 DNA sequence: TGTGCCAGCAGTCAAAGCAACCGGGCCTTCAATGAGCAGTTCTTC.

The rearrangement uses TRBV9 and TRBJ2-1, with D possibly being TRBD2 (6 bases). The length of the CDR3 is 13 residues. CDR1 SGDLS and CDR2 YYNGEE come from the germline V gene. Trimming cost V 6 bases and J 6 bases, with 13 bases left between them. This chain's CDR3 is CASMARGGNEQFF. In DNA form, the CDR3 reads TGTGCCAGCATGGCAAGGGGAGGCAATGAGCAGTTCTTC.

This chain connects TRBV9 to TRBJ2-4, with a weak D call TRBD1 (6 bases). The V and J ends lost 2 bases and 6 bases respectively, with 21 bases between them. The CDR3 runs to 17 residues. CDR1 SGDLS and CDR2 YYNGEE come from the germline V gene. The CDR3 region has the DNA TGTGCCAGCAGCGTCGACGAGACGGACAGTTTGTTAAACATTCAGTACTTC. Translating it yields CASSVDETDSLLNIQYF.

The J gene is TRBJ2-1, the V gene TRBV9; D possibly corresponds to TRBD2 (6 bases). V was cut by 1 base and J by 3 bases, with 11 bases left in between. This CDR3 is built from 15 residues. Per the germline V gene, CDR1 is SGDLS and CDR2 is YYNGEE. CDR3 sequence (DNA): TGTGCCAGCAGCGTATCCCCGGGACTCTACAATGAGCAGTTCTTC. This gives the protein CASSVSPGLYNEQFF. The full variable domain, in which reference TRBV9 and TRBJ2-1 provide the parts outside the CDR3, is DSGVTQTPKHLITATGQRVTLRCSPRSGDLSVYWYQQSLDQGLQFLIQYYNGEERAKGNILERFSAQQFPDLHSELNLSSLELGDSALYFCASSVSPGLYNEQFFGPGTRLTVL.

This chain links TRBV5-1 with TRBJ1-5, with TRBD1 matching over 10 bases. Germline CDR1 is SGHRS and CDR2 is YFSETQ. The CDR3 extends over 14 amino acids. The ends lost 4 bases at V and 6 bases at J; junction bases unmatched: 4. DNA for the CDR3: TGCGCCAGCAGCCTCGGGACAGGGGCTCAGCCCCAGCATTTT. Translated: CASSLGTGAQPQHF.

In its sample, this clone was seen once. The CDR3 sequence is CASSLEPGYSNQPQHF. The CDR3 coding sequence is TGCGCCAGCAGCTTGGAGCCGGGGTATAGCAATCAGCCCCAGCATTTT. The chain couples TRBV5-1 to TRBJ1-5, with D unclear. This CDR3 spans 16 amino acids. V lost 0 bases, J lost 0 bases, and 10 bases lay in between. CDR1 and CDR2 from the germline V gene are SGHRS and YFSETQ.

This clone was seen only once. Here the CDR3 reads CAISPLAGGNEQFF. In DNA form, the CDR3 reads TGTGCCATCAGTCCTTTAGCGGGAGGGAATGAGCAGTTCTTC. The V gene is TRBV10-3, the J gene TRBJ2-1; 11 bases match TRBD2. The V segment lost 5 bases and the J segment 7 bases; nucleotides outside the gene matches: 4. Germline V gene data show CDR1 as ENHRY and CDR2 as SYGVKD. This CDR3 contains 14 residues.

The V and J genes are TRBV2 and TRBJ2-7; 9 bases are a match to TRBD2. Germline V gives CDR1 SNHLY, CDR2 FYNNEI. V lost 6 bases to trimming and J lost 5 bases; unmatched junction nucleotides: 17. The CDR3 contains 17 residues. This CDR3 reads CASRYERSGRSGHEQYF. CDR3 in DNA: TGTGCCAGCAGATACGAACGTAGCGGGAGAAGCGGTCACGAGCAGTACTTC. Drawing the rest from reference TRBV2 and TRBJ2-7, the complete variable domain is EPEVTQTPSHQVTQMGQEVILRCVPISNHLYFYWYRQILGQKVEFLVSFYNNEISEKSEIFDDQFSVERPDGSNFTLKIRSTKLEDSAMYFCASRYERSGRSGHEQYFGPGTRLTVT.

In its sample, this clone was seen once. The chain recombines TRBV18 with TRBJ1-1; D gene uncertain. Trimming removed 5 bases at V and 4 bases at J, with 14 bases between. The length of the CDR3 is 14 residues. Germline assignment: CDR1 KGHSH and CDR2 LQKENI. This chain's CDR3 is CASSDWEAGTEAFF. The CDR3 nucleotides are TGTGCCAGCTCAGACTGGGAGGCGGGCACTGAAGCTTTCTTT.

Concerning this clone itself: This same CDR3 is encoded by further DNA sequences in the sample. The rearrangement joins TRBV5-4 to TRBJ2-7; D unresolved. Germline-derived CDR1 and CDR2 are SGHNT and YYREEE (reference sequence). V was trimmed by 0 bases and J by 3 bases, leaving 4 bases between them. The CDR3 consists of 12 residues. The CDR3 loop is CASSLDHYEQYF. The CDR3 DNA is TGTGCCAGCAGCTTGGACCACTACGAGCAGTACTTC.

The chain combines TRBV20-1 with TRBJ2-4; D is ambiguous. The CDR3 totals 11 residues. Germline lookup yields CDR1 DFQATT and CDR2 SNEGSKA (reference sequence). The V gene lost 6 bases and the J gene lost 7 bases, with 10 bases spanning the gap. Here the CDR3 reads CSALVRNIQYF. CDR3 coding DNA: TGCAGTGCCCTCGTTAGGAACATTCAGTACTTC.

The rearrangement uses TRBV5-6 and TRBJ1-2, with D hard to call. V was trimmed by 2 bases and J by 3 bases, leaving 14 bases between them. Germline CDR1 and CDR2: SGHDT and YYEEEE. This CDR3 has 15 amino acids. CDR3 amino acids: CASSFRAPVDYGYTF. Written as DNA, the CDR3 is TGTGCCAGCAGCTTTAGGGCCCCAGTGGACTATGGCTACACCTTC.

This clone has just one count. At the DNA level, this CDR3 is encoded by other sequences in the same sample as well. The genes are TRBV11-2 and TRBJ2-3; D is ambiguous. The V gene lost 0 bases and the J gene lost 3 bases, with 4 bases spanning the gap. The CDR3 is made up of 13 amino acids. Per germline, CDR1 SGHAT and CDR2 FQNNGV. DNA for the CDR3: TGTGCCAGCAGCTTAGATCGAACAGATACGCAGTATTTT. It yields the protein CASSLDRTDTQYF.

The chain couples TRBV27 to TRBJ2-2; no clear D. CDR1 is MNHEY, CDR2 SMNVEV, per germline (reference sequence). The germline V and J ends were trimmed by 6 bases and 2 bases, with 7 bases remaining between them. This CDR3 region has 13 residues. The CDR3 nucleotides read TGTGCCAGCAGGAGAGAAAACACCGGGGAGCTGTTTTTT. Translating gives CASRRENTGELFF.

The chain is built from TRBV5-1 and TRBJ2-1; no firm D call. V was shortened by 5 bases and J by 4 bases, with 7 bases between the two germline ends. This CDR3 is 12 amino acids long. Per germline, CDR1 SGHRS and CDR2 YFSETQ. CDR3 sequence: CASRGPYNEQFF. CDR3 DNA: TGCGCCAGCAGGGGTCCTTACAATGAGCAGTTCTTC. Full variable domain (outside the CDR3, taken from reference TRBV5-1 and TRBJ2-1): KAGVTQTPRYLIKTRGQQVTLSCSPISGHRSVSWYQQTPGQGLQFLFEYFSETQRNKGNFPGRFSGRQFSNSRSEMNVSTLELGDSALYLCASRGPYNEQFFGPGTRLTVL.

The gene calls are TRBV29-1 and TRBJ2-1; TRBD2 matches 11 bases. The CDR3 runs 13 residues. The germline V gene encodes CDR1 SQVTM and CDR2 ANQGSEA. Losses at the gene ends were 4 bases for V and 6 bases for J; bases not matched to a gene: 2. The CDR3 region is CSVALAGANEQFF. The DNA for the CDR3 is TGCAGCGTTGCACTAGCGGGAGCCAATGAGCAGTTCTTC.

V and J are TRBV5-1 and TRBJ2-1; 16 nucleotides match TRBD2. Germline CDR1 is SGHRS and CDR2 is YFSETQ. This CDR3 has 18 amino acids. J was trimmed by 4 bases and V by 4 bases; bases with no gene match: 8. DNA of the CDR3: TGCGCCAGCAGCCTCGGGACTAGCGGGAGGGCCAAATACAATGAGCAGTTCTTC. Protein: CASSLGTSGRAKYNEQFF.

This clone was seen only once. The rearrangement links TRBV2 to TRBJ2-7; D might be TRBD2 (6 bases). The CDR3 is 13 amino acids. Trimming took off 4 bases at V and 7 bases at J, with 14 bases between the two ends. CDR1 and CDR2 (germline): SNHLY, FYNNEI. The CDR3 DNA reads TGTGCCAGCAGTGTGCGGGACTCTTTGGAGCAGTACTTC. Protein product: CASSVRDSLEQYF.

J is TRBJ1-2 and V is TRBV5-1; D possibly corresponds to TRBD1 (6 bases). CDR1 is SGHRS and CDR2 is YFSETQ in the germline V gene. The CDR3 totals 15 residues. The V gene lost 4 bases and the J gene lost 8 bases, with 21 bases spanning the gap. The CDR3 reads CASSLGQFGSLGYTF. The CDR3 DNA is TGCGCCAGCAGCCTAGGACAGTTTGGGAGTCTAGGCTACACCTTC.

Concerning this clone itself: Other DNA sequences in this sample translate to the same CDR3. DNA for the CDR3: TGCGCCAGCAGCTCGAGTGACAGCACAGATACGCAGTATTTT. It is translated as CASSSSDSTDTQYF. The V and J genes are TRBV5-1 and TRBJ2-3; no reliable D call. The CDR3 runs 14 residues. Between the trimmed V and J ends, which lost 3 bases and 0 bases, there was a span of 8 bases. Germline V gene sequence: CDR1 SGHRS, CDR2 YFSETQ.

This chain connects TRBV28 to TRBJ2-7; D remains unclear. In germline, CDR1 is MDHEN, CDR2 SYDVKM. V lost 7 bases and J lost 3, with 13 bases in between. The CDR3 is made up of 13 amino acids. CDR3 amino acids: CASIGLPRYEQYF. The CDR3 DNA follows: TGTGCCAGCATAGGATTACCGCGCTACGAGCAGTACTTC.

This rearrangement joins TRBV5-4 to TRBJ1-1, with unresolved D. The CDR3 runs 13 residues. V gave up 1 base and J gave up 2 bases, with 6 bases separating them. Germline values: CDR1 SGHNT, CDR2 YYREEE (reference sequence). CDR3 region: CASSLSSNTEAFF. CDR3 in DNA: TGTGCCAGCAGCTTGTCCAGCAACACTGAAGCTTTCTTT.

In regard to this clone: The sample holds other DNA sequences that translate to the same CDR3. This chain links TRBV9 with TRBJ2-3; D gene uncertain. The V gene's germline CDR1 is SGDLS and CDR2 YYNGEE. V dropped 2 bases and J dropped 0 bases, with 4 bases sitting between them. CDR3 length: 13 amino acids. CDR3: CASSVGSTDTQYF. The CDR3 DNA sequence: TGTGCCAGCAGCGTTGGTAGCACAGATACGCAGTATTTT.

The CDR3 here is CASSIRFFGSYQPQHF. As DNA, the CDR3 is TGTGCCAGTAGTATCCGCTTTTTCGGGAGCTATCAGCCCCAGCATTTT. The chain links TRBV19 to TRBJ1-5; D not resolved. Germline V gene data show CDR1 as LNHDA and CDR2 as SQIVND (reference sequence). This CDR3 is 16 amino acids long. Deletions cut 3 bases from V and 5 bases from J, with 17 bases between.

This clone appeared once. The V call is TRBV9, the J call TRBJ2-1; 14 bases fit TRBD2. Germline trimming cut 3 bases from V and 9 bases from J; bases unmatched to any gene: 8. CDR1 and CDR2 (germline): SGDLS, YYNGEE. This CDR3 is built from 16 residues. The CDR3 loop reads CASSAPGLAGVGEQFF. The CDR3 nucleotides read TGTGCCAGCAGCGCCCCGGGACTAGCGGGAGTGGGTGAGCAGTTCTTC.

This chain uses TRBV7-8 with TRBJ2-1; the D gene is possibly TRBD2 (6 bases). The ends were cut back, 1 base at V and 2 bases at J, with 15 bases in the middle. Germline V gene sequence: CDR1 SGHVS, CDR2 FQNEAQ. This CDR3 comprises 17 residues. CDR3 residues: CASSLGFGPSAYNEQFF. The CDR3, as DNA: TGTGCCAGCAGCTTAGGGTTTGGGCCTAGCGCCTACAATGAGCAGTTCTTC.

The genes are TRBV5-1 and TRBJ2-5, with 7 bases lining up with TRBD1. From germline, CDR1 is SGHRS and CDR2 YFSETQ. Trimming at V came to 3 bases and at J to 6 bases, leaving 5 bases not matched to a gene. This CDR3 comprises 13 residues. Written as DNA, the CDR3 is TGCGCCAGCAGCTGGCCGGGACAGCAGACCCAGTACTTC. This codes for CASSWPGQQTQYF.